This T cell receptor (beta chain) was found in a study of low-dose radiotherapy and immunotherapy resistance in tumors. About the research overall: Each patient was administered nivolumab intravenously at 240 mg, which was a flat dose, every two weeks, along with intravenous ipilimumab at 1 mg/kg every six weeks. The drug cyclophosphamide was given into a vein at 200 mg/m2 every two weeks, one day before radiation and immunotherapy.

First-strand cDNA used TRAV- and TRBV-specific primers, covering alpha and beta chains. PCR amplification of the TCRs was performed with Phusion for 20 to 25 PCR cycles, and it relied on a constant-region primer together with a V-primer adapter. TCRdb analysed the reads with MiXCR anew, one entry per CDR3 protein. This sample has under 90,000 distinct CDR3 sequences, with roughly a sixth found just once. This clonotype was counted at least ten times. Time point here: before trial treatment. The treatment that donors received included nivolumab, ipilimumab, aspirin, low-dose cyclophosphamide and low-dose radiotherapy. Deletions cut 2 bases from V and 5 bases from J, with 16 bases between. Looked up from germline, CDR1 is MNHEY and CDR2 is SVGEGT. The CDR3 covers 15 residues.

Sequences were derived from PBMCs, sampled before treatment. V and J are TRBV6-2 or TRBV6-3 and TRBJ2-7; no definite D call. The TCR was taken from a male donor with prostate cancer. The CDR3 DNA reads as TGTGCCAGCAGTTACGCACGACGGACCTTTGACGAGCAGTACTTC. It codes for CASSYARRTFDEQYF.